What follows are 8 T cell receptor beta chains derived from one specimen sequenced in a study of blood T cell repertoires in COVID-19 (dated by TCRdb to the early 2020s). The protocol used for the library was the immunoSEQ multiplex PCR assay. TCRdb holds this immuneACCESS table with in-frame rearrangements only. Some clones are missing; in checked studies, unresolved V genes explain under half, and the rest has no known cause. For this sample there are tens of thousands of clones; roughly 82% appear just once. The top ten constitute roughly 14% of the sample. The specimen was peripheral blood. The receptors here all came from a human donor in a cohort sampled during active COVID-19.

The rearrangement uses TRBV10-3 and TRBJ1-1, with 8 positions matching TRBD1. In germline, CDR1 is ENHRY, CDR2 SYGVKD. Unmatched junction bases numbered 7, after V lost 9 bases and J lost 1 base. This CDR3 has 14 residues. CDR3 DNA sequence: TGTGCCATGAGGAGACAGGGGTCGAACACTGAAGCTTTCTTT. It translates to CAMRRQGSNTEAFF.

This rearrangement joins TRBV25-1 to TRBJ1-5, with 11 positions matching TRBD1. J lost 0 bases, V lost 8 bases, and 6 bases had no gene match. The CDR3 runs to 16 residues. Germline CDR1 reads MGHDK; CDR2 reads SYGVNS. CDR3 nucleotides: TGTGCCAGCCCGGACAGGGGGCAGATTAGCAATCAGCCCCAGCATTTT. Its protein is CASPDRGQISNQPQHF.

This CDR3 is CASSSSGTGNEQYF. The CDR3 bases are TGTGCCAGCAGTTCTTCCGGGACAGGCAACGAGCAGTACTTC. The V and J genes are TRBV27 and TRBJ2-7; 8 bases line up with TRBD1. The CDR3 length is 14 residues. Looked up from germline, CDR1 is MNHEY and CDR2 is SMNVEV (reference sequence). V shed 4 bases and J 5 bases; nucleotides not matched to a gene: 7.

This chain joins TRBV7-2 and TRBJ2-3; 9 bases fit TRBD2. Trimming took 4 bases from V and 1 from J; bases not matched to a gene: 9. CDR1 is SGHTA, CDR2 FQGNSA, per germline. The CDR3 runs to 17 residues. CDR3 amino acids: CASSYLSAGGRTDTQYF. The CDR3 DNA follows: TGTGCCAGCAGCTACCTATCCGCGGGGGGGCGCACAGATACGCAGTATTTT.

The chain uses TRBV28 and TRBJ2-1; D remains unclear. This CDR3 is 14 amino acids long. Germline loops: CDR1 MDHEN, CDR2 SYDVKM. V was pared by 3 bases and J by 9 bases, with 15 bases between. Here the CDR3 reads CASSFVLASGEQFF. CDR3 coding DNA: TGTGCCAGCAGTTTTGTTTTAGCCTCCGGTGAGCAGTTCTTC.

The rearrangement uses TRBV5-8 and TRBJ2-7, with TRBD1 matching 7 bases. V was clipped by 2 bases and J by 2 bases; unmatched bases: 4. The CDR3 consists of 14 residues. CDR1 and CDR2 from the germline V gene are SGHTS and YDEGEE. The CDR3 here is CASSLGTVTYEQYF. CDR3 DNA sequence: TGTGCCAGCAGCTTAGGGACAGTAACCTACGAGCAGTACTTC.

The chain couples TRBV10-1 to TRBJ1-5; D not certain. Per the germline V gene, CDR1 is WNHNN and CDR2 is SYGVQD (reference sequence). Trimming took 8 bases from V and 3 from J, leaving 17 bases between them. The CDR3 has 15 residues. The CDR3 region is CASPHSLPSNQPQHF. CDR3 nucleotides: TGCGCCAGCCCCCATTCACTGCCTTCCAATCAGCCCCAGCATTTT.

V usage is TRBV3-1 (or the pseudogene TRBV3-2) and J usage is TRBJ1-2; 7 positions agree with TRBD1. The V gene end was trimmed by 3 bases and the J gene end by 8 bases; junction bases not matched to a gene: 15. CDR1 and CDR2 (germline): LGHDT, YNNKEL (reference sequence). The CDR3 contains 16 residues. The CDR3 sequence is CASSHLDRAPSSGYTF. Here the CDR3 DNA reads TGTGCCAGCAGCCACCTTGACAGGGCCCCTTCGTCGGGCTACACCTTC.